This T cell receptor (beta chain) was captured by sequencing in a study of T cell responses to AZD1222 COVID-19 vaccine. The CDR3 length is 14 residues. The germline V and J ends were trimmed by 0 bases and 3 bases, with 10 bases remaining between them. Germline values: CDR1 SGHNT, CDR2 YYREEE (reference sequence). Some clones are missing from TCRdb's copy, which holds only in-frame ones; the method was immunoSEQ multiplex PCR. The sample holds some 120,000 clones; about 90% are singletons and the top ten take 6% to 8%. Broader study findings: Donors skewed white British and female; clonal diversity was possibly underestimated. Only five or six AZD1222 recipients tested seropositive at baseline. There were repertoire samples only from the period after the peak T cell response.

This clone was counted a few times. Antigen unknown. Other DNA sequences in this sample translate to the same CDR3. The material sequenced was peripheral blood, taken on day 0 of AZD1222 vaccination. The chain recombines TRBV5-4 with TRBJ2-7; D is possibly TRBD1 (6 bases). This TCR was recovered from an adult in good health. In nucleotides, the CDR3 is TGTGCCAGCAGCTTGGAAGGGGGTGACTACGAGCAGTACTTC. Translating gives CASSLEGGDYEQYF.